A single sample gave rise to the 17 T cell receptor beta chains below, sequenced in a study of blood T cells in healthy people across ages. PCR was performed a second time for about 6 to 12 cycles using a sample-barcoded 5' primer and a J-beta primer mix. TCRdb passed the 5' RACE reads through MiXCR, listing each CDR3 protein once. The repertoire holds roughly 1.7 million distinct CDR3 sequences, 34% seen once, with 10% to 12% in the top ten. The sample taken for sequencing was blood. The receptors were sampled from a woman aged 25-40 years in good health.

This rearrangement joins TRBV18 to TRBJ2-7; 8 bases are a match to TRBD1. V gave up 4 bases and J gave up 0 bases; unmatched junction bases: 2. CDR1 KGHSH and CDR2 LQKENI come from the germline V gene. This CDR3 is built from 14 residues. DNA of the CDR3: TGTGCCAGCTCACGGGACAGGAACTCCTACGAGCAGTACTTC. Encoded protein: CASSRDRNSYEQYF.

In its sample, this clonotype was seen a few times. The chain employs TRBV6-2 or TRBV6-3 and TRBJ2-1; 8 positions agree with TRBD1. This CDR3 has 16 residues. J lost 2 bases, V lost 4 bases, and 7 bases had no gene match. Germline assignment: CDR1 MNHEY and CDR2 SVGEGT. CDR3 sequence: CASSSDREGTYNEQFF. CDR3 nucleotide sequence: TGTGCCAGCAGTTCGGACAGGGAAGGTACCTACAATGAGCAGTTCTTC.

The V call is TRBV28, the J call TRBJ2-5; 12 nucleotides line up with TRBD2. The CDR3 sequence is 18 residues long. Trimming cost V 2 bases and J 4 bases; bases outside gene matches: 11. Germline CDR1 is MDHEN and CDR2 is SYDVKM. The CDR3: CASSLIRLAGGPRETQYF. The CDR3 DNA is TGTGCCAGCAGTTTAATTCGGCTAGCGGGAGGGCCACGAGAGACCCAGTACTTC.

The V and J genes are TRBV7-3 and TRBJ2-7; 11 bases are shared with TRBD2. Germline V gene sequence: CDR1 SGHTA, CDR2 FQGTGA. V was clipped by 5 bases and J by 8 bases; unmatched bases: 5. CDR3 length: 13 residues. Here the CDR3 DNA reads TGTGCCAGCAGCGATAGCGGGGGGGCCCAGCAGTACTTC. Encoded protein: CASSDSGGAQQYF.

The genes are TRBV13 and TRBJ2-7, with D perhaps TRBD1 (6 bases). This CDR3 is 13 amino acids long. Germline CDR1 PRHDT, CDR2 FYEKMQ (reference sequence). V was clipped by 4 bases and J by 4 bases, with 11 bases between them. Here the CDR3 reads CASSSTGKYEQYF. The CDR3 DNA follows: TGTGCCAGCAGCTCTACAGGGAAATACGAGCAGTACTTC. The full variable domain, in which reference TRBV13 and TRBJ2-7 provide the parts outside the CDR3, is AAGVIQSPRHLIKEKRETATLKCYPIPRHDTVYWYQQGPGQDPQFLISFYEKMQSDKGSIPDRFSAQQFSDYHSELNMSSLELGDSALYFCASSSTGKYEQYFGPGTRLTVT.

CDR3 DNA sequence: TGCAGTGCTAGACGACTAGCGGGAGGGGTTGAGACCCAGTACTTC. Its translation is CSARRLAGGVETQYF. The V and J genes are TRBV20-1 and TRBJ2-5; TRBD2 matches 14 bases. V lost 2 bases and J lost 5; bases outside the gene matches: 4. Germline V gene lookup returns CDR1 DFQATT and CDR2 SNEGSKA (reference sequence). CDR3 length: 15 residues.

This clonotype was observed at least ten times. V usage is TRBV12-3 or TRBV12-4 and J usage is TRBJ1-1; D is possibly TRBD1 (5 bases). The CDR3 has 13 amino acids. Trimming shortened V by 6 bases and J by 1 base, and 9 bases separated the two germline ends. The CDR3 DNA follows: TGTGCCAGCAGCTTTACAGGGAACACTGAAGCTTTCTTT. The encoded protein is CASSFTGNTEAFF.

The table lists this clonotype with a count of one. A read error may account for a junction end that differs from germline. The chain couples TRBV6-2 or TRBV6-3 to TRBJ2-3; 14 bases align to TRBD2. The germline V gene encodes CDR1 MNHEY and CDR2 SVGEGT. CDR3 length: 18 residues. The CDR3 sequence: CAGSPGTSGSKRTDTQYF. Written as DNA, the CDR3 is TGTGCCGGCAGTCCCGGGACTAGCGGGAGTAAAAGGACAGATACGCAGTATTTT.

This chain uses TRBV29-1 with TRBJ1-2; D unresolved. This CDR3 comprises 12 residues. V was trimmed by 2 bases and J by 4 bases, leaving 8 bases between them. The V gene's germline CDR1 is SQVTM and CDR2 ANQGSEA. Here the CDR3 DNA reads TGCAGCGTTGAAACTTACAGCTATGGCTACACCTTC. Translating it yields CSVETYSYGYTF.

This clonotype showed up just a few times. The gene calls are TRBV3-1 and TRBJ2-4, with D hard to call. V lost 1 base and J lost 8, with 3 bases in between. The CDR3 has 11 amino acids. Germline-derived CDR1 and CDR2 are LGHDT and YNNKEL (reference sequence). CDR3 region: CASSQADIQYF. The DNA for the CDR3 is TGTGCCAGCAGCCAAGCGGACATTCAGTACTTC.

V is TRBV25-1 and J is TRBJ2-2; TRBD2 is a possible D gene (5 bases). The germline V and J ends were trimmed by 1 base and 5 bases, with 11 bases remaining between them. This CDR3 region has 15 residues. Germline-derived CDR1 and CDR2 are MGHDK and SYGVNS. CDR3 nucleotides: TGTGCCAGCAGTGAATTGTTGTCGGGAACCGGGGAGCTGTTTTTT. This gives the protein CASSELLSGTGELFF.

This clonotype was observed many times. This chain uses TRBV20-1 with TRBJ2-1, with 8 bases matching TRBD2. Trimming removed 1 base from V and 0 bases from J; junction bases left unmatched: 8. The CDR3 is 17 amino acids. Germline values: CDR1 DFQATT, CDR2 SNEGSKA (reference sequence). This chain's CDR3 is CSARALAEPTSYNEQFF. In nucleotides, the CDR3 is TGCAGTGCTAGAGCACTAGCGGAACCTACCTCCTACAATGAGCAGTTCTTC.

The CDR3: CASKTGRSGDRGQPQHF. DNA of the CDR3: TGTGCCAGCAAAACCGGGAGGTCCGGGGACAGGGGTCAGCCCCAGCATTTT. The chain employs TRBV28 and TRBJ1-5; 10 bases align to TRBD1. The CDR3 covers 17 residues. CDR1 and CDR2 from the germline V gene are MDHEN and SYDVKM. The ends lost 7 bases at V and 6 bases at J; junction bases unmatched: 15. The full variable domain, rest sourced from reference TRBV28 and TRBJ1-5, is DVKVTQSSRYLVKRTGEKVFLECVQDMDHENMFWYRQDPGLGLRLIYFSYDVKMKEKGDIPEGYSVSREKKERFSLILESASTNQTSMYLCASKTGRSGDRGQPQHFGDGTRLSIL.

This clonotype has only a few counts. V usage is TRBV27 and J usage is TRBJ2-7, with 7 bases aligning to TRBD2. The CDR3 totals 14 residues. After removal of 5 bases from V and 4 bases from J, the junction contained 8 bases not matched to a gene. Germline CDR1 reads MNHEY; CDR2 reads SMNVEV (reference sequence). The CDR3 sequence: CASSRGGSGYEQYF. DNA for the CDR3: TGTGCCAGCAGTCGGGGCGGGAGTGGGTACGAGCAGTACTTC.

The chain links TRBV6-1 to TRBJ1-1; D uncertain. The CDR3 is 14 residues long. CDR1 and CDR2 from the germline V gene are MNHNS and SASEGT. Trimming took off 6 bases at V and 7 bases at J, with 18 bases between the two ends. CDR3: CASRPHLGEGEAFF. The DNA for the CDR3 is TGTGCCAGCAGGCCACACTTGGGAGAGGGTGAAGCTTTCTTT.

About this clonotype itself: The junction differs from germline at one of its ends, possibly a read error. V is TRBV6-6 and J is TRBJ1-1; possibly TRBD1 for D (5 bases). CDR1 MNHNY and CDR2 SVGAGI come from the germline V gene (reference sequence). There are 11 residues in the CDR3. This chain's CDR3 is CASSYSWDFLF. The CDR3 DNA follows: TGTGCCAGCAGTTATTCATGGGACTTCTTGTTT.

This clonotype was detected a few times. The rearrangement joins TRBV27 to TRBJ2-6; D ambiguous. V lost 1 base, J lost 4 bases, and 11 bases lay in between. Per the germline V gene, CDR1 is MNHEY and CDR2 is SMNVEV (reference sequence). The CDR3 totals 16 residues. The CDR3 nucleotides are TGTGCCAGCAGTTTATTTAGCAGGCTGGGGGCCAACGTCCTGACTTTC. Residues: CASSLFSRLGANVLTF. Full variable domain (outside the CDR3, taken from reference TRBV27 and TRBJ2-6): EAQVTQNPRYLITVTGKKLTVTCSQNMNHEYMSWYRQDPGLGLRQIYYSMNVEVTDKGDVPEGYKVSRKEKRNFPLILESPSPNQTSLYFCASSLFSRLGANVLTFGAGSRLTVL.